The TCR beta chain under discussion was sequenced for a study of cytomegalovirus exposure and HLA in healthy donors. Overall study findings and caveats: It was reported in a later analysis that an Asian-associated ancestry cluster showed fewer N-insertions than the approximately 670-donor mean. Some V segments could not be told apart, so they were left out, TRBV6-2 and TRBV6-3 among them.

Researchers ran the PCR with 60 Vbeta and 13 Jbeta primers. Authors' data handling: Around 11 million shared chains were among the about 80 million unique TCR beta chains that a later analysis counted. Only in-frame clones appear in the TCRdb table, and some are missing; sequencing was by immunoSEQ multiplex PCR. That table supplies the V and J calls and clone size; D and trimming were determined from the DNA. The sample carries roughly 100,000 clones, approximately 71% recorded once. Details on this clone: What it binds is unknown.

This CDR3 region has 17 residues. Germline V gene lookup returns CDR1 MGHRA and CDR2 YSYEKL. J lost 3 bases, V lost 0 bases, and 8 bases had no gene match. This rearrangement joins TRBV4-1 to TRBJ2-3, with 8 bases fitting TRBD2. The sequence derives from a young woman in good health and CMV-seropositive. Input material: PBMCs. CDR3 in amino acids: CASSQEISSGITDTQYF. The CDR3 DNA follows: TGCGCCAGCAGCCAAGAAATAAGTAGCGGGATAACAGATACGCAGTATTTT.